The 14 T cell receptor beta chains below were found in one sample sequenced in a study of T cell responses to AZD1222 COVID-19 vaccine (dated by TCRdb to the early 2020s). The library was made by the immunoSEQ multiplex PCR assay. TCRdb re-hosts the immuneACCESS table, in-frame sequences only. Its copies lack some clones; in the studies checked, an unresolved V gene accounts for under half of them, and the cause for the rest is not known. The table for this sample lists some 200,000 clones; approximately 93% of them were counted only once. Clones ranked in the top ten supply approximately 1.8% of the sample. Reading the label with the study, this specimen's time point is: about 28 days (+/-7) after the second vaccine dose. Here the sequenced sample was peripheral blood, taken 28 days after the second AZD1222 dose. The receptors derive from an adult who received the AZD1222 COVID-19 vaccine.

This rearrangement joins TRBV7-9 to TRBJ2-7; D perhaps matches TRBD1 (6 bases). V lost 5 bases and J 4 bases, leaving 18 bases between the germline ends. The V gene's germline CDR1 is SEHNR and CDR2 FQNEAQ (reference sequence). The CDR3 totals 15 residues. The chain's CDR3 is CASSPRGRGEYEQYF. For the CDR3, the DNA is TGTGCCAGCAGCCCCCGGGGCAGGGGAGAATACGAGCAGTACTTC. The full variable domain, in which reference TRBV7-9 and TRBJ2-7 provide the parts outside the CDR3, is DTGVSQNPRHKITKRGQNVTFRCDPISEHNRLYWYRQTLGQGPEFLTYFQNEAQLEKSRLLSDRFSAERPKGSFSTLEIQRTEQGDSAMYLCASSPRGRGEYEQYFGPGTRLTVT.

In this sample, this clone turned up a few times. This chain uses TRBV5-4 with TRBJ1-3; D not certain. Trimming took off 3 bases at V and 1 base at J, with 8 bases between the two ends. This CDR3 is built from 14 residues. Germline loops: CDR1 SGHNT, CDR2 YYREEE (reference sequence). The CDR3 nucleotides are TGTGCCAGCAGCTACCTTGGGTCTGGAAACACCATATATTTT. Translation gives CASSYLGSGNTIYF.

This clone was counted once. The chain couples TRBV5-6 to TRBJ1-2; the D is unclear. V was cut by 7 bases and J by 7 bases, with 14 bases left in between. Looked up from germline, CDR1 is SGHDT and CDR2 is YYEEEE. The CDR3 has 12 residues. For the CDR3, the DNA is TGTGCCAGCCGCACGGTGGCTCTTGGCTACACCTTC. Amino acid sequence: CASRTVALGYTF.

The rearrangement joins TRBV5-5 to TRBJ1-2, with TRBD1 matching 9 bases. Trimming removed 2 bases from V and 1 base from J; junction bases left unmatched: 12. The germline V gene encodes CDR1 SGHKS and CDR2 YYEKEE (reference sequence). This CDR3 region has 18 residues. The CDR3 here is CASSFQRDRVVGNYGYTF. Written as DNA, the CDR3 is TGTGCCAGCAGCTTTCAACGGGACAGGGTCGTAGGTAACTATGGCTACACCTTC.

This chain links TRBV6-5 with TRBJ1-1; D unclear. Trimming removed 5 bases from V and 5 bases from J, with 12 bases in between. Germline V CDR1 and CDR2: MNHEY, SVGAGI. The CDR3 has 13 residues. The CDR3 sequence: CASSMRLGTEAFF. CDR3 DNA: TGTGCCAGCAGTATGCGACTGGGGACTGAAGCTTTCTTT.

The chain employs TRBV7-3 and TRBJ2-3; perhaps D is TRBD1 or TRBD2 (5 bases each). The CDR3 is 19 residues long. Deletions cut 6 bases from V and 3 bases from J, with 28 bases between. CDR1 and CDR2 from the germline V gene are SGHTA and FQGTGA. DNA of the CDR3: TGTGCCAGCAGACAGTTACGGGACGGGGCGGGCGGGCCGACAGATACGCAGTATTTT. Encoded protein: CASRQLRDGAGGPTDTQYF.

V usage is TRBV7-3 and J usage is TRBJ2-1, with 7 bases fitting TRBD2. The length of the CDR3 is 16 residues. Germline CDR1 reads SGHTA; CDR2 reads FQGTGA. With 2 bases clipped from V and 2 bases from J, the junction kept 6 bases outside the gene matches. CDR3 sequence: CASSLGAGVPYNEQFF. The DNA of the CDR3 is TGTGCCAGCAGCTTAGGGGCGGGGGTCCCCTACAATGAGCAGTTCTTC.

This chain uses TRBV9 with TRBJ2-3, with D uncertain. Germline-derived CDR1 and CDR2 are SGDLS and YYNGEE. This CDR3 has 14 amino acids. Trimming pared 0 bases from V and 7 bases from J, leaving 12 bases between. The CDR3, as DNA: TGTGCCAGCAGCGTAGACCCCTCCCGGAATACGCAGTATTTT. This gives the protein CASSVDPSRNTQYF.

The chain joins TRBV7-9 to TRBJ1-2; the D gene is possibly TRBD1 (5 bases). CDR3 length: 13 residues. Germline V gives CDR1 SEHNR, CDR2 FQNEAQ (reference sequence). With 4 bases removed from V and 4 bases from J, the gap between germline ends came to 10 bases. CDR3 in DNA: TGTGCCAGCAGCTCGACAGTTGGCTATGGCTACACCTTC. This codes for CASSSTVGYGYTF. The full variable domain, in which reference TRBV7-9 and TRBJ1-2 provide the parts outside the CDR3, is DTGVSQNPRHKITKRGQNVTFRCDPISEHNRLYWYRQTLGQGPEFLTYFQNEAQLEKSRLLSDRFSAERPKGSFSTLEIQRTEQGDSAMYLCASSSTVGYGYTFGSGTRLTVV.

The chain carries TRBV5-1 and TRBJ2-1; 9 nucleotides match TRBD2. This CDR3 has 14 amino acids. The germline V gene has CDR1 SGHRS and CDR2 YFSETQ. V shed 1 base, J shed 7 bases, and the junction held 3 bases outside the gene matches. The CDR3 region has the DNA TGCGCCAGCAGCTTGAAACTAGCGGGTAATGAGCAGTTCTTC. It specifies CASSLKLAGNEQFF.

The chain combines TRBV27 with TRBJ1-5, with a possible D match to TRBD1 (5 bases). Per the germline V gene, CDR1 is MNHEY and CDR2 is SMNVEV (reference sequence). This CDR3 comprises 14 residues. Trimming left V 4 bases short and J 2 bases short, with 9 bases between. Here the CDR3 reads CASSSLGGNQPQHF. CDR3 DNA sequence: TGTGCCAGCAGTTCACTAGGGGGCAATCAGCCCCAGCATTTT.

This clone came up once. The chain couples TRBV19 to TRBJ1-6; 10 positions match TRBD1. Looked up from germline, CDR1 is LNHDA and CDR2 is SQIVND (reference sequence). V gave up 7 bases and J gave up 5 bases; unmatched junction bases: 11. The CDR3 extends over 17 amino acids. CDR3 in amino acids: CASKVTGGEFDNSPLHF. The CDR3, as DNA: TGTGCCAGTAAGGTGACAGGGGGCGAATTTGATAATTCACCCCTCCACTTT.

The V call is TRBV7-9, the J call TRBJ2-2, with 9 bases fitting TRBD1. The CDR3 has 15 residues. J lost 6 bases, V lost 5 bases, and 7 bases had no gene match. Germline V CDR1 and CDR2: SEHNR, FQNEAQ (reference sequence). CDR3 in amino acids: CASSARTGVPGELFF. CDR3 nucleotide sequence: TGTGCCAGCAGCGCAAGGACAGGGGTCCCCGGGGAGCTGTTTTTT.

This chain joins TRBV6-2 or TRBV6-3 and TRBJ1-4; the match to TRBD1 covers 7 bases. The CDR3 contains 14 residues. CDR1 MNHEY and CDR2 SVGEGT come from the germline V gene. Unmatched junction bases numbered 4, after V lost 5 bases and J lost 4 bases. CDR3 DNA sequence: TGTGCCAGCAGTCCGGGACAGCTTAATGAAAAACTGTTTTTT. It is translated as CASSPGQLNEKLFF.